What follows are 30 T cell receptor beta chains derived from one specimen sequenced in a study of blood T cell repertoires in COVID-19. Method: immunoSEQ multiplex PCR; TCRdb's copy keeps in-frame clones and lacks some. The sample consists of about 130,000 clones, approximately 81% of them appearing once. The specimen was peripheral blood. The receptor source for this set is a man aged 55-75 years with acute or convalescent COVID-19.

This chain uses TRBV7-9 with TRBJ2-7; 11 bases line up with TRBD1. The CDR3 loop spans 16 amino acids. J was trimmed by 2 bases and V by 4 bases; bases with no gene match: 7. Germline loops: CDR1 SEHNR, CDR2 FQNEAQ (reference sequence). The CDR3 loop is CASSSLPGQGAYEQYF. The DNA for the CDR3 is TGTGCCAGCAGCTCATTGCCGGGACAGGGGGCCTACGAGCAGTACTTC.

J is TRBJ1-1 and V is TRBV30, with TRBD1 as a possible D gene (6 bases). The ends were cut back, 3 bases at V and 4 bases at J, with 15 bases in the middle. CDR1 and CDR2 from the germline V gene are GTSNPN and SVGIG (reference sequence). This CDR3 contains 14 residues. Here the CDR3 DNA reads TGTGCCTGGAGCGTACAGGGATACAGCACTGAAGCTTTCTTT. Translated: CAWSVQGYSTEAFF. The full variable domain, rest sourced from reference TRBV30 and TRBJ1-1, is SQTIHQWPATLVQPVGSPLSLECTVEGTSNPNLYWYRQAAGRGLQLLFYSVGIGQISSEVPQNLSASRPQDRQFILSSKKLLLSDSGFYLCAWSVQGYSTEAFFGQGTRLTVV.

The chain couples TRBV20-1 to TRBJ1-1; tentatively, D is TRBD1 (6 bases). The length of the CDR3 is 14 residues. The V gene's germline CDR1 is DFQATT and CDR2 SNEGSKA (reference sequence). V lost 3 bases to trimming and J lost 4 bases, with 15 bases between them. The CDR3 region is CSASKGQGSTEAFF. CDR3 nucleotide sequence: TGCAGTGCTAGTAAGGGGCAGGGGAGCACTGAAGCTTTCTTT.

The V and J genes are TRBV12-3 or TRBV12-4 and TRBJ2-7, with D hard to call. The CDR3 has 13 amino acids. V was cut by 6 bases and J by 2 bases, with 11 bases left in between. The DNA for the CDR3 is TGTGCCAGCAGAGGCGACAACGCCTACGAGCAGTACTTC. Protein product: CASRGDNAYEQYF.

V is TRBV2 and J is TRBJ1-5; no definite D call. Per germline, CDR1 SNHLY and CDR2 FYNNEI. V lost 7 bases to trimming and J lost 0 bases, with 13 bases between them. This CDR3 is built from 15 residues. This chain's CDR3 is CASIKERDSNQPQHF. The CDR3, as DNA: TGTGCCAGCATCAAGGAGAGGGATAGCAATCAGCCCCAGCATTTT.

The chain carries TRBV6-5 and TRBJ2-5, with TRBD1 matching over 10 bases. The V gene end was trimmed by 2 bases and the J gene end by 5 bases; junction bases not matched to a gene: 5. This CDR3 spans 15 amino acids. The germline V gene has CDR1 MNHEY and CDR2 SVGAGI. The CDR3 is CASSYGTGASETQYF. The DNA of the CDR3 is TGTGCCAGCAGTTACGGGACAGGGGCTTCCGAGACCCAGTACTTC.

This clone was counted between two and nine times. The chain carries TRBV18 and TRBJ1-2; D gene uncertain. The CDR3 length is 13 residues. V dropped 1 base and J dropped 8 bases, with 11 bases sitting between them. The germline CDR1 and CDR2 sequences are KGHSH and LQKENI. The CDR3 DNA follows: TGTGCCAGCTCACCACGCCTAACCGAGGGCTACACCTTC. This encodes CASSPRLTEGYTF.

This clone was picked up a small number of times. This rearrangement joins TRBV5-1 to TRBJ1-1; 8 positions agree with TRBD1. J lost 4 bases, V lost 2 bases, and 4 bases had no gene match. CDR1 and CDR2 from the germline V gene are SGHRS and YFSETQ. This CDR3 has 14 amino acids. The CDR3 bases are TGCGCCAGCAGCTTACAGGGGGGTGGCACTGAAGCTTTCTTT. This translates into CASSLQGGGTEAFF.

The V call is TRBV30, the J call TRBJ2-4; perhaps TRBD1 as D (5 bases). The CDR3 runs 15 residues. V lost 1 base and J lost 1, with 11 bases in between. Per the germline V gene, CDR1 is GTSNPN and CDR2 is SVGIG (reference sequence). CDR3 sequence reads: CAWSAQGWAKNIQYF. CDR3 sequence (DNA): TGTGCCTGGAGTGCGCAGGGATGGGCCAAAAACATTCAGTACTTC.

This chain connects TRBV27 to TRBJ1-2, with TRBD1 matching 12 bases. Germline V lookup: CDR1 MNHEY, CDR2 SMNVEV (reference sequence). The V segment lost 11 bases and the J segment 1 base; nucleotides outside the gene matches: 11. CDR3 length: 16 amino acids. Here the CDR3 DNA reads TGTGCCCGCGGGGGGGGACAGGGGGCCGTTAACTATGGCTACACCTTC. This sequence encodes CARGGGQGAVNYGYTF.

The chain joins TRBV21-1 to TRBJ2-7; TRBD1, as called in the table, went unchecked against the DNA. TRBV21-1 is classified as a pseudogene. This CDR3 comprises 16 residues. The CDR3 here is CASSKIFNRIYYEQYF. As DNA, the CDR3 is TGTGCCAGCAGCAAAATCTTTAACAGAATCTACTACGAGCAGTACTTC.

V is TRBV7-3 and J is TRBJ2-1; TRBD2 aligns across 11 bases. The CDR3 runs to 16 residues. Trimming cost V 3 bases and J 9 bases; bases outside gene matches: 10. Germline CDR1 reads SGHTA; CDR2 reads FQGTGA. CDR3 in amino acids: CASSFQGLAAGAEQFF. The DNA of the CDR3 is TGTGCCAGCAGCTTTCAGGGACTAGCGGCCGGGGCTGAGCAGTTCTTC.

This clone came up once. The chain has TRBV6-5 and TRBJ1-1; TRBD1 might be the D (5 bases). Looked up from germline, CDR1 is MNHEY and CDR2 is SVGAGI. The CDR3 runs to 15 residues. Trimming pared 0 bases from V and 0 bases from J, leaving 8 bases between. This CDR3 reads CASSYSRTLNTEAFF. The DNA of the CDR3 is TGTGCCAGCAGTTACTCCCGGACACTGAACACTGAAGCTTTCTTT.

The CDR3: CASSFTIPRTTADTGELFF. In DNA form, the CDR3 reads TGTGCCAGCAGCTTCACCATCCCCAGGACAACCGCGGACACCGGGGAGCTGTTTTTT. The rearrangement joins TRBV5-6 to TRBJ2-2; D perhaps matches TRBD1 (5 bases). CDR1 SGHDT and CDR2 YYEEEE come from the germline V gene. Trimming took off 2 bases at V and 3 bases at J, with 23 bases between the two ends. This CDR3 is 19 amino acids long.

This chain joins TRBV18 and TRBJ1-4; TRBD1 aligns across 7 bases. The V gene end was trimmed by 4 bases and the J gene end by 5 bases; junction bases not matched to a gene: 4. This CDR3 is built from 14 residues. CDR1 is KGHSH and CDR2 is LQKENI in the germline V gene. CDR3 protein: CASSQGQQNEKLFF. DNA of the CDR3: TGTGCCAGCTCACAGGGACAGCAGAATGAAAAACTGTTTTTT. The entire variable domain, with the rest obtained from reference TRBV18 and TRBJ1-4, is as follows: NAGVMQNPRHLVRRRGQEARLRCSPMKGHSHVYWYRQLPEEGLKFMVYLQKENIIDESGMPKERFSAEFPKEGPSILRIQQVVRGDSAAYFCASSQGQQNEKLFFGSGTQLSVL.

The chain joins TRBV30 to TRBJ1-2, with unresolved D. V lost 4 bases and J 8 bases, leaving 17 bases between the germline ends. CDR1 and CDR2 (germline): GTSNPN, SVGIG (reference sequence). The CDR3 runs to 13 residues. DNA for the CDR3: TGTGCCTGGACCCCCCTGCGGGGTGGGGGCTACACCTTC. As protein: CAWTPLRGGGYTF.

The rearrangement links TRBV9 to TRBJ2-3; the D gene is possibly TRBD2 (5 bases). Germline assignment: CDR1 SGDLS and CDR2 YYNGEE. The CDR3 contains 13 residues. V was cut by 3 bases and J by 3 bases, with 8 bases left in between. The CDR3 DNA reads as TGTGCCAGCAGCGAACTAGTGACAGATACGCAGTATTTT. Protein: CASSELVTDTQYF.

This clone has a handful of counts. This chain joins TRBV29-1 and TRBJ1-6, with D maybe TRBD1 (6 bases). Between the trimmed V and J ends, which lost 6 bases and 6 bases, there was a span of 12 bases. Germline assignment: CDR1 SQVTM and CDR2 ANQGSEA. The CDR3 extends over 13 amino acids. For the CDR3, the DNA is TGCAGCGTCCGGGACAAATCTAATTCACCCCTCCACTTT. As protein: CSVRDKSNSPLHF.

CDR3 sequence reads: CASIGQLNQPQHF. CDR3 DNA: TGTGCCAGCATTGGACAGCTAAATCAGCCCCAGCATTTT. The chain carries TRBV6-5 and TRBJ1-5; D may be TRBD1 (6 bases). Deletions cut 7 bases from V and 4 bases from J, with 11 bases between. CDR3 length: 13 residues. The germline CDR1 and CDR2 sequences are MNHEY and SVGAGI.

The rearrangement uses TRBV6-5 and TRBJ1-2, with D possibly being TRBD1 (6 bases). The CDR3 totals 14 residues. Germline assignment: CDR1 MNHEY and CDR2 SVGAGI. Trimming cost V 2 bases and J 5 bases, with 12 bases left between them. The CDR3 protein is CASSYGRQVYGYTF. Here the CDR3 DNA reads TGTGCCAGCAGTTACGGGCGACAGGTATATGGCTACACCTTC.

The genes are TRBV2 and TRBJ2-7, with D perhaps TRBD1 (6 bases). The CDR3 runs 13 residues. Germline CDR1 SNHLY, CDR2 FYNNEI. The V and J ends lost 7 bases and 3 bases respectively, with 13 bases between them. CDR3 nucleotide sequence: TGTGCCAGCAAGAGAAACAGGGACTACGAGCAGTACTTC. Protein: CASKRNRDYEQYF.

The rearrangement joins TRBV28 to TRBJ1-2; D call uncertain. The CDR3 contains 14 residues. Looked up from germline, CDR1 is MDHEN and CDR2 is SYDVKM. V shed 7 bases and J shed 4 bases, with 16 bases lying between them. CDR3: CASIQTPGVYGYTF. DNA for the CDR3: TGTGCCAGCATTCAAACACCCGGGGTCTATGGCTACACCTTC.

The CDR3 loop reads CASSLQNEQFF. In DNA form, the CDR3 reads TGTGCCAGCAGCTTACAAAATGAGCAGTTCTTC. V gene TRBV11-2 combines with J gene TRBJ2-1; unclear D gene. Per the germline V gene, CDR1 is SGHAT and CDR2 is FQNNGV. Trimming took off 2 bases at V and 7 bases at J, with 3 bases between the two ends. This CDR3 contains 11 residues.

The chain carries TRBV9 and TRBJ2-5; 7 bases are a match to TRBD2. Germline CDR1 is SGDLS and CDR2 is YYNGEE. This CDR3 has 15 amino acids. The trim removed 4 bases at V and 7 bases at J, leaving 13 bases unmatched. The CDR3 coding sequence is TGTGCCAGCAGCCCAGGACTGAGCGGGAAGGGGACCCAGTACTTC. Encoded protein: CASSPGLSGKGTQYF.

The chain joins TRBV3-1 (or the pseudogene TRBV3-2) to TRBJ1-2; D is perhaps TRBD1 (6 bases). Trimming cost V 4 bases and J 6 bases, with 12 bases left between them. The CDR3 spans 13 residues. Germline CDR1 and CDR2: LGHDT and YNNKEL (reference sequence). The CDR3 region has the DNA TGTGCCAGCAGCCTAAACAGGGTGGATGGCTACACCTTC. Translation gives CASSLNRVDGYTF.

V and J are TRBV5-6 and TRBJ1-3; no clear D gene. The V gene lost 1 base and the J gene lost 0 bases, with 11 bases spanning the gap. This CDR3 contains 16 residues. The V gene's germline CDR1 is SGHDT and CDR2 YYEEEE. The CDR3 protein is CASSLRQATSGNTIYF. In DNA form, the CDR3 reads TGTGCCAGCAGCTTGCGGCAGGCCACCTCTGGAAACACCATATATTTT.

This chain connects TRBV6-5 to TRBJ1-1; TRBD1 agrees at 9 bases. The length of the CDR3 is 15 residues. From germline, CDR1 is MNHEY and CDR2 SVGAGI. The V segment lost 6 bases and the J segment 4 bases; nucleotides outside the gene matches: 9. CDR3 DNA sequence: TGTGCCAGCAGAGGAGCTACAGGGGGCGGCACTGAAGCTTTCTTT. Amino acids: CASRGATGGGTEAFF.

This chain joins TRBV29-1 and TRBJ2-2; D is possibly TRBD2 (5 bases). In germline, CDR1 is SQVTM, CDR2 ANQGSEA. With 2 bases removed from V and 6 bases from J, the gap between germline ends came to 13 bases. The CDR3 spans 14 residues. The chain's CDR3 is CSVESGRLSGELFF. The DNA for the CDR3 is TGCAGCGTTGAAAGTGGGAGACTCTCCGGGGAGCTGTTTTTT.

The table lists this clone with a few counts. The chain uses TRBV10-3 and TRBJ2-1; the match to TRBD1 covers 9 bases. V trimming: 6 bases; J trimming: 5 bases; junction bases outside the gene matches: 17. The germline gives CDR1 ENHRY, CDR2 SYGVKD. The CDR3 loop spans 18 amino acids. The CDR3, as DNA: TGTGCCATCAGCGGCCCTCCGGGACAGGGAGCTCGGGACAATGAGCAGTTCTTC. It encodes CAISGPPGQGARDNEQFF.

This clone was detected ten times or more. The chain employs TRBV3-1 (or the pseudogene TRBV3-2) and TRBJ1-4; 11 bases line up with TRBD1. The germline V gene has CDR1 LGHDT and CDR2 YNNKEL (reference sequence). This CDR3 comprises 15 residues. Unmatched junction bases numbered 2, after V lost 0 bases and J lost 8 bases. The CDR3 coding sequence is TGTGCCAGCAGCCAAGATAGGGACAGGGGGGAAAAACTGTTTTTT. Amino acids: CASSQDRDRGEKLFF.